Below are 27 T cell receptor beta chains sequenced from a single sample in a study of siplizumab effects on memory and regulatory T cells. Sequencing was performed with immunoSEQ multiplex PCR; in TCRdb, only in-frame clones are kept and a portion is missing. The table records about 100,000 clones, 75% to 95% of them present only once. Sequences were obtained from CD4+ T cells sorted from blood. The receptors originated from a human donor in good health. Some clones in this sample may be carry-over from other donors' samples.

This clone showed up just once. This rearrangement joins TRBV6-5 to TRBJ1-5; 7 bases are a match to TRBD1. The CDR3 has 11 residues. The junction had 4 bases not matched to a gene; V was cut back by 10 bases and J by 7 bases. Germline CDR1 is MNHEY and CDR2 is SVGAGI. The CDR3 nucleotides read TGTGCCACAACAGGGGTACAGCCCCAGCATTTT. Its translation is CATTGVQPQHF.

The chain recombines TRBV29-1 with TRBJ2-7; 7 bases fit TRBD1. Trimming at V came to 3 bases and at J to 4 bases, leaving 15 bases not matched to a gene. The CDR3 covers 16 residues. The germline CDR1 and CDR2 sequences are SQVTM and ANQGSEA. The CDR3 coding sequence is TGCAGCGTTGATGATCCCGGGACAGAGCCCTGTTACGAGCAGTACTTC. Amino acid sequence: CSVDDPGTEPCYEQYF.

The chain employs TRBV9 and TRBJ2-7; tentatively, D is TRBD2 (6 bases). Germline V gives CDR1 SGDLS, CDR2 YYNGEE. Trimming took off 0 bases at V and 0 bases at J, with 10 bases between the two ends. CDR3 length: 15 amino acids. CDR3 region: CASSVAPSVSYEQYF. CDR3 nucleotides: TGTGCCAGCAGCGTAGCGCCTAGCGTCTCCTACGAGCAGTACTTC.

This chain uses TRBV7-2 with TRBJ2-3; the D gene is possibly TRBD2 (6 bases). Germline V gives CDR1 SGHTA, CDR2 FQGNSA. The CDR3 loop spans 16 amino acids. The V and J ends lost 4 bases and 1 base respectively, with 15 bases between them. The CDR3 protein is CASSWLSGLRTDTQYF. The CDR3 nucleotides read TGTGCCAGCAGCTGGCTTAGCGGCCTGCGCACAGATACGCAGTATTTT.

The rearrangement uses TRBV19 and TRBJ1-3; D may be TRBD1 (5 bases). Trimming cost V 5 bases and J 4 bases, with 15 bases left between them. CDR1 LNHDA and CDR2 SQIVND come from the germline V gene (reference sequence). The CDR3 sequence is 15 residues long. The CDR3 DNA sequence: TGTGCCAGTAGTTATTCCCGGGACGTCGGAAACACCATATATTTT. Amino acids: CASSYSRDVGNTIYF.

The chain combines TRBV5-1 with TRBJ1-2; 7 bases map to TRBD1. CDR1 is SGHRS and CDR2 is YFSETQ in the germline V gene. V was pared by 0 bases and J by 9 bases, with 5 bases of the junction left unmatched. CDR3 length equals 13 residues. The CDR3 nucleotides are TGCGCCAGCAGCTTGGAGAGGGGGCGAAGCTACACCTTC. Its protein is CASSLERGRSYTF. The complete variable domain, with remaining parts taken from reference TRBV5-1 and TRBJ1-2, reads KAGVTQTPRYLIKTRGQQVTLSCSPISGHRSVSWYQQTPGQGLQFLFEYFSETQRNKGNFPGRFSGRQFSNSRSEMNVSTLELGDSALYLCASSLERGRSYTFGSGTRLTVV.

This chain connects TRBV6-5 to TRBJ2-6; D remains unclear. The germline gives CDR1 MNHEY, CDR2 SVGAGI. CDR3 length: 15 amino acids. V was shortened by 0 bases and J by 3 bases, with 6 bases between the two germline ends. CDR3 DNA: TGTGCCAGCAGTTACTCGTCGCTTGGGGCCAACGTCCTGACTTTC. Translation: CASSYSSLGANVLTF.

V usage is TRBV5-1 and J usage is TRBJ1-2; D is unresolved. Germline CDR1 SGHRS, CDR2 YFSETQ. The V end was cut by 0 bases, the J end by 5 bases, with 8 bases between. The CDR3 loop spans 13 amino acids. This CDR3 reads CASSLDRFYGYTF. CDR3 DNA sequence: TGCGCCAGCAGCTTGGATAGATTTTATGGCTACACCTTC.

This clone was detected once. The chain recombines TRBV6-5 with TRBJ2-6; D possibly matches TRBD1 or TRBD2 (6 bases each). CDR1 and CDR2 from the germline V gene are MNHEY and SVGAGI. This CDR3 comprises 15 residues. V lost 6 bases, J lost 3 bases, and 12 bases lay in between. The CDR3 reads CASRVGGGGANVLTF. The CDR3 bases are TGTGCCAGCAGGGTAGGGGGAGGTGGGGCCAACGTCCTGACTTTC.

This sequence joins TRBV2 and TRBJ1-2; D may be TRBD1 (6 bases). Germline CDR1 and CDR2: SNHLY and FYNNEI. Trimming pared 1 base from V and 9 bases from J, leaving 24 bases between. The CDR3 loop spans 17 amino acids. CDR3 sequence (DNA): TGTGCCAGCAGTGAAGGTGGGGGGCGAGGGCTGGAAAAGAGCTACACCTTC. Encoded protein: CASSEGGGRGLEKSYTF.

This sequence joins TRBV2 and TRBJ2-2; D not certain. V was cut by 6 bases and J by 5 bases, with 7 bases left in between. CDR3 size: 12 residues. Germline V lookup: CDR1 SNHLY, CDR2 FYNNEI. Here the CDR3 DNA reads TGTGCCAGCAGGAAGTTAACCGGGGAGCTGTTTTTT. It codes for CASRKLTGELFF. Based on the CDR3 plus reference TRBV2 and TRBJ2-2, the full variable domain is EPEVTQTPSHQVTQMGQEVILRCVPISNHLYFYWYRQILGQKVEFLVSFYNNEISEKSEIFDDQFSVERPDGSNFTLKIRSTKLEDSAMYFCASRKLTGELFFGEGSRLTVL.

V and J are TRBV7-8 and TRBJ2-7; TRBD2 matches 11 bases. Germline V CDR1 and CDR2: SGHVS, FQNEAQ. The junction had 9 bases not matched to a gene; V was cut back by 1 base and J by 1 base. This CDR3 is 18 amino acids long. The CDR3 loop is CASSLVGSGRAGSYEQYF. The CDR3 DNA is TGTGCCAGCAGCTTAGTTGGTAGCGGGAGGGCCGGGTCCTACGAGCAGTACTTC.

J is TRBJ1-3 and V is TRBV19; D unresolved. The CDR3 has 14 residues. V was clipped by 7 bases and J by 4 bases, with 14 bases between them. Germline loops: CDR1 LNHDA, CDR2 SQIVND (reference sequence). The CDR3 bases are TGTGCCAGTAAGGGTCCCGGATCCGGAAACACCATATATTTT. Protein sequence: CASKGPGSGNTIYF. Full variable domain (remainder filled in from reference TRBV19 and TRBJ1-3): DGGITQSPKYLFRKEGQNVTLSCEQNLNHDAMYWYRQDPGQGLRLIYYSQIVNDFQKGDIAEGYSVSREKKESFPLTVTSAQKNPTAFYLCASKGPGSGNTIYFGEGSWLTVV.

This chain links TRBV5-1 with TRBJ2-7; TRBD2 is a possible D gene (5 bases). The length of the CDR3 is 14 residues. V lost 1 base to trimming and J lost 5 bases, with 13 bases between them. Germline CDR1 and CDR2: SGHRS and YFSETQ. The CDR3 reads CASSLSLQEDEQYF. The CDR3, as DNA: TGCGCCAGCAGCTTGTCTCTCCAGGAGGACGAGCAGTACTTC.

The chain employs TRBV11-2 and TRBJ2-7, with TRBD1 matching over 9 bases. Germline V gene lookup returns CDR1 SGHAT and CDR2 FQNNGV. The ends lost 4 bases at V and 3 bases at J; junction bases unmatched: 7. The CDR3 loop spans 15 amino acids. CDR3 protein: CASSSRTGVNYEQYF. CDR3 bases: TGTGCCAGCAGCTCTCGGACAGGGGTTAACTACGAGCAGTACTTC. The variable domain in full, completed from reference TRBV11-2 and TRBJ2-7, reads EAGVAQSPRYKIIEKRQSVAFWCNPISGHATLYWYQQILGQGPKLLIQFQNNGVVDDSQLPKDRFSAERLKGVDSTLKIQPAKLEDSAVYLCASSSRTGVNYEQYFGPGTRLTVT.

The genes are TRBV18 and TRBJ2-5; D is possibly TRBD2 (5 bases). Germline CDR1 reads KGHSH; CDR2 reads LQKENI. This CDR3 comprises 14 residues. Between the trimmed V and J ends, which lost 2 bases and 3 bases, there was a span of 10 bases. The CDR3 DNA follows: TGTGCCAGCTCACCAACGGACTCTAAAGAGACCCAGTACTTC. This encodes CASSPTDSKETQYF.

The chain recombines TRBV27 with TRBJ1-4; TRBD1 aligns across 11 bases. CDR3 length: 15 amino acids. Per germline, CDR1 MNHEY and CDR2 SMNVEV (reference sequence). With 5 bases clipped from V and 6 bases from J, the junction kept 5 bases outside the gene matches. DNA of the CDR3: TGTGCCAGCAGTCCTCGGACAGGGGGCTATGAAAAACTGTTTTTT. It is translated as CASSPRTGGYEKLFF.

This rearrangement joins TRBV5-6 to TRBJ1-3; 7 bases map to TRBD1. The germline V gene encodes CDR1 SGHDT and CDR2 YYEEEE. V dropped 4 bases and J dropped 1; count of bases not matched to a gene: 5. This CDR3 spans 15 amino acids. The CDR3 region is CASSEQGYSGNTIYF. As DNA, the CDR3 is TGTGCCAGCAGCGAACAGGGGTATTCTGGAAACACCATATATTTT. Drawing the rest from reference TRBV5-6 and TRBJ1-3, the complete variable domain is DAGVTQSPTHLIKTRGQQVTLRCSPKSGHDTVSWYQQALGQGPQFIFQYYEEEERQRGNFPDRFSGHQFPNYSSELNVNALLLGDSALYLCASSEQGYSGNTIYFGEGSWLTVV.

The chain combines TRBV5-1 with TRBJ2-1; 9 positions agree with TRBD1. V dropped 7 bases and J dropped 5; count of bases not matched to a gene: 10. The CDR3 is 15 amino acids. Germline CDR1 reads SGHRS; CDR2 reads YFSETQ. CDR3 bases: TGCGCCAGCTGCCACTGGGACAGGGACAACAATGAGCAGTTCTTC. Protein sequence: CASCHWDRDNNEQFF.

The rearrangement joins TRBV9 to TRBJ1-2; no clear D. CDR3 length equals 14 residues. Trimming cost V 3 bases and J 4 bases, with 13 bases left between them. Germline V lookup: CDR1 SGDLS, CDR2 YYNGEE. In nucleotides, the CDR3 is TGTGCCAGCAGCGCCGGGCCTGGGAGCTATGGCTACACCTTC. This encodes CASSAGPGSYGYTF.

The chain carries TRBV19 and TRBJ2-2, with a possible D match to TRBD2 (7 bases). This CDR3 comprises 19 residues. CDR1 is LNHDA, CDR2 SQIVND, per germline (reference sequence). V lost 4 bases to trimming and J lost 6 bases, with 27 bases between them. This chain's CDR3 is CASSTKRGRGQAYAGELFF. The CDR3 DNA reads TGTGCCAGTAGTACAAAAAGAGGGAGGGGACAAGCCTACGCCGGGGAGCTGTTTTTT.

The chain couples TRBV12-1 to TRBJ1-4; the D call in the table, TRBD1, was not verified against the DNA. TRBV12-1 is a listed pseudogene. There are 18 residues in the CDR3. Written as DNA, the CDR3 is TGTGCCAGCAGCTTTTTCGGTTCAGGGGGCGCCGCTAATGAAAAACTGTTTTTT. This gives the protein CASSFFGSGGAANEKLFF.

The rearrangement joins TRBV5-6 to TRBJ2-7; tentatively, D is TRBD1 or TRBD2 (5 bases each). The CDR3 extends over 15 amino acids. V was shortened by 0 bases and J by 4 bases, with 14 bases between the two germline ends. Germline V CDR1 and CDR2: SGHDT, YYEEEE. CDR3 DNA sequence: TGTGCCAGCAGCTTGGCCGGGACGAGAAATTACGAGCAGTACTTC. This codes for CASSLAGTRNYEQYF.

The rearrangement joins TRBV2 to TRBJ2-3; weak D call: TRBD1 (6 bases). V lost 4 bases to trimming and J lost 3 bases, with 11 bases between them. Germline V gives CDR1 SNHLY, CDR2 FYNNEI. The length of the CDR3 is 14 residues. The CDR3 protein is CASSVGRGTDTQYF. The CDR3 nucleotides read TGTGCCAGCAGTGTTGGTAGGGGGACAGATACGCAGTATTTT. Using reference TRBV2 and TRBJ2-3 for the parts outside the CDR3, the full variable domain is EPEVTQTPSHQVTQMGQEVILRCVPISNHLYFYWYRQILGQKVEFLVSFYNNEISEKSEIFDDQFSVERPDGSNFTLKIRSTKLEDSAMYFCASSVGRGTDTQYFGPGTRLTVL.

The CDR3 DNA reads as TGTGCCAGCAGTGAAGCTAGCCAGCAGTACTTC. Protein product: CASSEASQQYF. V and J are TRBV2 and TRBJ2-7, with D hard to call. V lost 0 bases, J lost 8 bases, and 5 bases lay in between. The CDR3 is 11 amino acids. Germline lookup yields CDR1 SNHLY and CDR2 FYNNEI. The full variable domain, completed using reference TRBV2 and TRBJ2-7, is EPEVTQTPSHQVTQMGQEVILRCVPISNHLYFYWYRQILGQKVEFLVSFYNNEISEKSEIFDDQFSVERPDGSNFTLKIRSTKLEDSAMYFCASSEASQQYFGPGTRLTVT.

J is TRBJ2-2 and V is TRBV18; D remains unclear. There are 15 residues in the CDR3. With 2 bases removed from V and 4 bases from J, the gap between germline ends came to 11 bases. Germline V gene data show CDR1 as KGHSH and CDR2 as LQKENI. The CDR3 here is CASSPSFPSTGELFF. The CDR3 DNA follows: TGTGCCAGCTCACCATCTTTTCCAAGCACCGGGGAGCTGTTTTTT.

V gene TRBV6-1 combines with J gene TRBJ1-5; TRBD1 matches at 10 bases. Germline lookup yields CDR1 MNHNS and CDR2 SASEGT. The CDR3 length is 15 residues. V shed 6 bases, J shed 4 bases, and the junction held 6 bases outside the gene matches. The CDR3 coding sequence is TGTGCCAGCAGGGCTGGACAGGGGGGAAATCAGCCCCAGCATTTT. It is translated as CASRAGQGGNQPQHF.